The present TCR beta chain was sequenced within a study of PD-1 blockade in classical Hodgkin lymphoma. Overall study results and limits: Diversity similar to that of newly diagnosed patients was seen at baseline in complete responders. Significant TCR diversity gains by C4D1 occurred in CD4+ but not CD8+ cells.

With respect to this clone: Its antigen is still unknown.

Libraries were prepared by immunoSEQ multiplex PCR; TCRdb keeps only in-frame clonotypes and omits some of them. The sample has roughly 28,000 clones, around 79% seen once. There are 19 residues in the CDR3. Germline CDR1 reads SGHVS; CDR2 reads FQNEAQ. Trimming took off 7 bases at V and 3 bases at J, with 28 bases between the two ends. Time point in this sample: cycle 4 day 1 (C4D1), after 6 weeks of nivolumab. Following autologous stem cell transplantation, relapse occurred in every patient, and exposure to brentuximab vedotin varied. This TCR came from a human donor with classical Hodgkin lymphoma. The chain couples TRBV7-8 to TRBJ2-4; perhaps TRBD1 as D (5 bases). The source was peripheral blood mononuclear cells (PBMCs), collected before the fourth cycle of nivolumab. In nucleotides, the CDR3 is TGTGCCAGCACTATCGGCCGCAGGGTGGGTTTCGCGGACAAAAACATTCAGTACTTC. It translates to CASTIGRRVGFADKNIQYF.